Listed below are T cell receptor beta chains from one sample, sequenced in a study of CD8 T cells in ankylosing spondylitis. TCRdb itself ran the 5' RACE reads through MiXCR, one entry per CDR3 protein. The table has roughly 240,000 distinct CDR3 sequences, 8% to 10% seen once; the top ten hold more than 4%. Sample: blood, either unsorted or a sorted T cell fraction (not recorded which). Receptor source: a female donor with ankylosing spondylitis or in good health (not recorded which). Each CDR3 is given with its conserved first and last residue. Each record gives: V gene, clone size, J gene, D gene, CDR3 protein, CDR3 DNA. D genes are given only for firm matches. For some rows the clone size is stated as once, few or many, or as a class when expanded; others skip it.

TRBV6-1	many	TRBJ2-6	.	CASSPGISGANVLTF	TGTGCCAGCAGTCCGGGGATCTCTGGGGCCAACGTCCTGACTTTC
TRBV5-1	.	TRBJ1-3	TRBD1	CASGQGASSGNTIYF	TGCGCCAGCGGTCAGGGGGCCAGCTCTGGAAACACCATATATTTT
TRBV7-8	many	TRBJ1-4	.	CASSFQRLNEKLFF	TGTGCCAGCAGCTTTCAACGGCTTAATGAAAAACTGTTTTTT
TRBV12-3/TRBV12-4	many	TRBJ2-2	TRBD2	CASMTSGFFNTGELFF	TGTGCCAGCATGACTAGCGGGTTCTTTAACACCGGGGAGCTGTTTTTT
TRBV20-1	many	TRBJ2-5	TRBD2	CSARHPLAVQETQYF	TGCAGTGCCCGACACCCGCTAGCGGTTCAAGAGACCCAGTACTTC
TRBV30	.	TRBJ2-7	.	CAWSVVLSGEQYF	TGTGCCTGGAGTGTAGTTCTTTCGGGGGAGCAGTACTTC
TRBV5-1	many	TRBJ2-3	.	CASSLGPARADTQYF	TGCGCCAGCAGCTTGGGCCCGGCCAGGGCAGATACGCAGTATTTT
TRBV7-2	many	TRBJ2-7	.	CASSRRAGPPYEQYF	TGTGCCAGCAGCCGCCGGGCGGGGCCTCCCTACGAGCAGTACTTC
TRBV13	few	TRBJ1-1	.	CATLVGNTEAFF	TGTGCCACCTTGGTCGGGAACACTGAAGCTTTCTTT
TRBV7-8	many	TRBJ1-4	.	CASSLGNTRGKLFF	TGTGCCAGCAGCTTAGGCAATACCAGGGGAAAACTGTTTTTT
TRBV7-9	many	TRBJ1-2	.	CASSLEGRANYGYTF	TGTGCCAGCAGCTTAGAGGGCCGAGCTAACTATGGCTACACCTTC
TRBV20-1	many	TRBJ1-1	.	CSARDVGRRAAEAFF	TGCAGTGCTAGAGATGTGGGGCGCCGGGCCGCTGAAGCTTTCTTT
TRBV3-1	many	TRBJ2-7	.	CASSQSPGLSYEQYF	TGTGCCAGCAGCCAGAGTCCGGGTCTTTCCTACGAGCAGTACTTC
TRBV10-3	many	TRBJ2-1	TRBD2	CATQGAGGLGNEQFF	TGTGCCACCCAGGGAGCGGGAGGTCTAGGCAATGAGCAGTTCTTC
TRBV27	many	TRBJ2-7	TRBD1	CASRQGRGYEQYF	TGTGCCAGTAGACAGGGTAGGGGCTACGAGCAGTACTTC
TRBV2	many	TRBJ2-1	TRBD2	CASRPLTSGGYNEQFF	TGTGCCAGCCGACCTCTGACTAGCGGCGGTTACAATGAGCAGTTCTTC
TRBV5-1	many	TRBJ2-1	.	CASSPLQSLREQFF	TGCGCCAGCAGCCCACTCCAAAGCCTCCGAGAGCAGTTCTTC
TRBV20-1	few	TRBJ2-1	.	CSAPRTTLNEQFF	TGCAGTGCTCCGCGGACCACCCTGAATGAGCAGTTCTTC
TRBV2	many	TRBJ2-1	TRBD2	CASSEPTGLAGVNEQFF	TGTGCCAGCAGTGAACCGACCGGACTAGCGGGAGTCAATGAGCAGTTCTTC
TRBV20-1	many	TRBJ2-5	.	CSATRPRGPQKAQYF	TGCAGTGCAACCCGCCCGCGGGGCCCCCAAAAGGCCCAGTACTTC
TRBV15	many	TRBJ1-1	.	CATSRGAGTEAFF	TGTGCCACCAGCAGAGGGGCGGGCACTGAAGCTTTCTTT
TRBV27	many	TRBJ2-1	.	CASSSDQVANEQFF	TGTGCCAGCAGCTCCGACCAAGTCGCCAATGAGCAGTTCTTC
TRBV2	many	TRBJ2-7	.	CASSPAPEREQYF	TGTGCCAGCAGTCCCGCCCCAGAGCGGGAGCAGTACTTC
TRBV3-1	many	TRBJ1-1	.	CASSPTLSTEEAFF	TGTGCCAGCAGCCCAACCCTGTCAACCGAGGAAGCTTTCTTT
TRBV12-3/TRBV12-4	many	TRBJ1-6	.	CASSLFGQNNSPLHF	TGTGCCAGCAGTTTGTTCGGACAGAATAATTCACCCCTCCACTTT
TRBV7-9	many	TRBJ2-2	.	CASSLRTGGVGELFF	TGTGCCAGCAGCTTACGGACAGGCGGGGTCGGGGAGCTGTTTTTT
TRBV20-1	many	TRBJ2-6	.	CSARGLTGANVLTF	TGCAGTGCTAGGGGTTTAACTGGGGCCAACGTCCTGACTTTC
TRBV5-5	many	TRBJ1-2	.	CASRPTGLNYGYTF	TGTGCCAGCAGACCCACCGGACTCAACTATGGCTACACCTTC
TRBV20-1	many	TRBJ1-5	.	CSASKGPSGGNQPQHF	TGCAGTGCTAGCAAGGGGCCATCGGGGGGCAATCAGCCCCAGCATTTT
TRBV5-5	many	TRBJ2-3	.	CASSPLLTWGTQYF	TGTGCCAGCAGCCCACTACTAACTTGGGGTACGCAGTATTTT
TRBV19	many	TRBJ1-1	.	CASTLKGQVDTEAFF	TGTGCCAGTACCTTAAAGGGTCAAGTGGACACTGAAGCTTTCTTT
TRBV7-2	many	TRBJ1-6	.	CASSPTESPLHF	TGTGCCAGCAGTCCGACAGAATCACCCCTCCACTTT
TRBV20-1	many	TRBJ2-1	TRBD2	CSARTSSYNEQFF	TGCAGTGCCAGGACTAGCTCCTACAATGAGCAGTTCTTC
TRBV6-1	many	TRBJ2-3	.	CASRPTGIAGDTQYF	TGTGCCAGCAGGCCAACGGGGATTGCCGGAGATACGCAGTATTTT
TRBV5-1	many	TRBJ2-1	TRBD2	CASSLDGLAGVTEQFF	TGCGCCAGCAGCTTGGACGGACTAGCGGGAGTCACTGAGCAGTTCTTC
TRBV7-9	many	TRBJ2-3	TRBD1	CASSPYPGQVTDTQYF	TGTGCCAGCAGCCCCTACCCGGGACAGGTCACAGATACGCAGTATTTT
TRBV28	many	TRBJ2-7	.	CASSLLGESHEQYF	TGTGCCAGCAGTTTATTGGGGGAATCCCACGAGCAGTACTTC
TRBV7-2	many	TRBJ2-5	.	CASSYGGGEETQYF	TGTGCCAGCAGCTACGGCGGAGGAGAGGAGACCCAGTACTTC
TRBV10-2	many	TRBJ2-7	.	CASSAEGYEQYF	TGCGCCAGCAGTGCGGAGGGCTACGAGCAGTACTTC
TRBV29-1	many	TRBJ1-1	.	CSVSIDLDKAFF	TGCAGCGTTAGCATAGACCTTGATAAAGCTTTCTTT
TRBV30	few	TRBJ1-1	.	CAWRVGGSTEAFF	TGTGCCTGGAGGGTAGGGGGGTCCACTGAAGCTTTCTTT
TRBV13	many	TRBJ2-3	TRBD2	CASRTSGATDTQYF	TGTGCCAGCAGAACTAGCGGCGCCACAGATACGCAGTATTTT
TRBV12-3/TRBV12-4	many	TRBJ1-5	.	CASSPDEGQPQHF	TGTGCCAGCAGTCCCGACGAAGGTCAGCCCCAGCATTTT
TRBV20-1	.	TRBJ2-1	.	CSAPGPGDEQFF	TGCAGTGCCCCCGGCCCCGGGGATGAGCAGTTCTTC
TRBV20-1	many	TRBJ1-2	.	CSAGKDGYTF	TGCAGTGCTGGGAAGGATGGCTACACCTTC
TRBV25-1	few	TRBJ1-2	TRBD1	CASSATGVVAYDYTF	TGTGCCAGCAGCGCCACAGGGGTGGTCGCCTATGACTACACCTTC
TRBV6-7	.	TRBJ2-7	TRBD2	CASSHRTSGRNEQYF	TGTGCCAGCAGTCATCGGACTAGCGGGAGGAACGAGCAGTACTTC
TRBV5-1	many	TRBJ2-7	TRBD2	CASRPSGNSYEQYF	TGCGCCAGCAGGCCTAGCGGGAACTCCTACGAGCAGTACTTC
TRBV4-3	many	TRBJ2-2	TRBD1	CASSQLTGGNTGELFF	TGCGCCAGCAGCCAGTTGACAGGGGGCAACACCGGGGAGCTGTTTTTT
TRBV19	many	TRBJ2-1	.	CASRDMGEQFF	TGTGCCAGTAGGGACATGGGAGAGCAGTTCTTC
TRBV12-3/TRBV12-4	many	TRBJ1-5	.	CASSFSPGPQHF	TGTGCCAGCAGTTTTTCCCCAGGGCCCCAGCATTTT
TRBV20-1	many	TRBJ2-1	.	CSASKQGVYNEQFF	TGCAGTGCTAGTAAGCAAGGAGTCTACAATGAGCAGTTCTTC
TRBV20-1	many	TRBJ2-3	TRBD2	CSARGSLVITDTQYF	TGCAGTGCCCGCGGGAGTCTAGTTATCACAGATACGCAGTATTTT
TRBV12-3/TRBV12-4	many	TRBJ2-4	TRBD1	CASRRDRKNIQYF	TGTGCCAGCCGCCGGGACAGAAAGAACATTCAGTACTTC
TRBV20-1	many	TRBJ2-1	TRBD2	CSARAGVAYNEQFF	TGCAGTGCACGAGCGGGAGTTGCCTACAATGAGCAGTTCTTC
TRBV20-1	many	TRBJ2-1	TRBD2	CSAKGLAGGEIYNEQFF	TGCAGTGCTAAGGGACTAGCGGGAGGGGAGATCTACAATGAGCAGTTCTTC
TRBV7-2	few	TRBJ2-5	TRBD1	CASSSADRGPQETQYF	TGTGCCAGCAGCTCTGCGGACAGGGGGCCACAAGAGACCCAGTACTTC
TRBV20-1	many	TRBJ2-5	TRBD1	CSARVSRQGTYETQYF	TGCAGTGCTAGAGTTTCTAGACAGGGGACGTATGAGACCCAGTACTTC